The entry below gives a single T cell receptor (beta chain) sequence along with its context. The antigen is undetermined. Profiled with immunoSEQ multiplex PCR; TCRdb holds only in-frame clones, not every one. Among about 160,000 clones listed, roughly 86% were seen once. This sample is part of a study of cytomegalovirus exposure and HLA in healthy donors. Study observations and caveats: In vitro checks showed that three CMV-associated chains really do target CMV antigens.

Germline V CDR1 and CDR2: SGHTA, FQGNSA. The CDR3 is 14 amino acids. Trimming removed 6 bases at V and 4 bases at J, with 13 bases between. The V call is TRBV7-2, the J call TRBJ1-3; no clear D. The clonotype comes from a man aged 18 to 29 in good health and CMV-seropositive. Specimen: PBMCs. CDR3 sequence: CASRPLEGGNTIYF. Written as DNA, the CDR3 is TGTGCCAGCAGGCCTCTGGAGGGAGGAAACACCATATATTTT.